This T cell receptor (beta chain) came from a study of blood T cell dynamics during melanoma immunotherapy. Study at large: Patients with metastatic melanoma got pembrolizumab or nivolumab-ipilimumab as first-line care.

Points from the study as a whole: Whether repertoire-driving clones were melanoma-specific could not be determined.

Libraries were prepared by immunoSEQ multiplex PCR; TCRdb keeps only in-frame clonotypes and omits some of them. The sample comprises about 800 clones, about 89% of which are singletons, and approximately 9% rests with the top ten. As concerns this clone: The antigen remains unidentified. At one boundary the junction diverges from the germline segment, which might be a read error.

Time point noted: pre-treatment baseline. Germline CDR1 and CDR2: SSHAT and FNYEAQ (reference sequence). The length of the CDR3 is 13 residues. Sequences were derived from cell-free DNA from blood, sampled from a patient treated with checkpoint blockade. The chain carries TRBV7-7 and TRBJ2-7; a possible D gene is TRBD2 (5 bases). This clonotype was sampled from a human donor with melanoma. The CDR3, as DNA: TGTGCTAGCGCCCCGAGTCCCTCCCACGAGCAGTACTTC. As protein: CASAPSPSHEQYF.